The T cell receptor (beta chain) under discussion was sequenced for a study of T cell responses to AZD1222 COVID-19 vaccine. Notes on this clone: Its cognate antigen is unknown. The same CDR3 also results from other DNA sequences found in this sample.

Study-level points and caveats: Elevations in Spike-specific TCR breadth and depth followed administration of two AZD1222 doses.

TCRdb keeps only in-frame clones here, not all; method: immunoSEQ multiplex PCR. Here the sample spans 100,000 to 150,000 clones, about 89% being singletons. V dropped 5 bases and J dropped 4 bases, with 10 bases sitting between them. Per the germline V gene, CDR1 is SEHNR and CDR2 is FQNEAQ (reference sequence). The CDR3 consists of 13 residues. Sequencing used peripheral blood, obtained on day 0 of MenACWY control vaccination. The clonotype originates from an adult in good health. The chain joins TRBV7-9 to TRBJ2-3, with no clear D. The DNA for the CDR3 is TGTGCCAGCAGCCCCCGCGGCCCAGATACGCAGTATTTT. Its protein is CASSPRGPDTQYF.